These T cell receptor beta chains were read from a single sample in a study of beta chain features in type 1 diabetes. Profiled with immunoSEQ multiplex PCR; TCRdb holds only in-frame clones, not every one. Of more than 120,000 clones listed, more than 9% are singletons. Sequenced input: naive CD4+ T cells from blood. These TCRs come from a man in his late teens or twenties in good health. CDR3s include the opening cysteine and the closing phenylalanine or tryptophan. The D gene is left open where the match is weak. Clone size is given for some rows only: seen once, a few or many times, or a class if the clone is expanded.

D: NA
V: TRBV7-2
J: TRBJ1-6
size: NA
DNA: TGTGCCAGCAGCTTAGTATCGGGGTCCTATAATTCACCCCTCCACTTT
CDR3: CASSLVSGSYNSPLHF

D: NA
V: TRBV7-2
J: TRBJ2-7
size: few
DNA: TGTGCCAGCAGCCTCTCGACTGGACTTTCCTACGAGCAGTACTTC
CDR3: CASSLSTGLSYEQYF

D: NA
V: TRBV7-9
J: TRBJ1-2
size: few
DNA: TGTGCCAGCAGTGGAGGTCAGGGGTTCTATGGCTACACCTTC
CDR3: CASSGGQGFYGYTF

D: NA
V: TRBV7-2
J: TRBJ1-2
size: NA
DNA: TGTGCCAGCAGCTTAGGCGGAACTAACTATGGCTACACCTTC
CDR3: CASSLGGTNYGYTF

D: NA
V: TRBV25-1
J: TRBJ1-2
size: NA
DNA: TGTGCCAGCAGTGAACAGGGTTATGGCTACACCTTC
CDR3: CASSEQGYGYTF

D: NA
V: TRBV11-2
J: TRBJ2-1
size: NA
DNA: TGTGCCAGCAGCTTGGGGCAGGGGACCTACAATGAGCAGTTCTTC
CDR3: CASSLGQGTYNEQFF

D: TRBD1
V: TRBV4-3
J: TRBJ1-1
size: NA
DNA: TGCGCCAGCAGCGACAGGGGGCACACTGAAGCTTTCTTT
CDR3: CASSDRGHTEAFF

D: TRBD1
V: TRBV7-2
J: TRBJ1-2
size: NA
DNA: TGTGCCAGCAGCCCCGACAGGGGGCGTGGCTACACCTTC
CDR3: CASSPDRGRGYTF

D: NA
V: TRBV7-2
J: TRBJ1-2
size: NA
DNA: TGTGCCAGCAGTCGTACGACAGGTCCAGGAGATGGCTACACCTTC
CDR3: CASSRTTGPGDGYTF

D: TRBD1
V: TRBV7-9
J: TRBJ2-7
size: many
DNA: TGTGCCAGCAGCCGGGGACAGGGAGCCTACGAGCAGTACTTC
CDR3: CASSRGQGAYEQYF

D: NA
V: TRBV18
J: TRBJ2-7
size: few
DNA: TGTGCCAGCTCAACCACAGTTAGCTCCTACGAGCAGTACTTC
CDR3: CASSTTVSSYEQYF

D: NA
V: TRBV6-5
J: TRBJ2-2
size: few
DNA: TGTGCCAGCAGCCCGGACTATAACACCGGGGAGCTGTTTTTT
CDR3: CASSPDYNTGELFF

D: NA
V: TRBV7-9
J: TRBJ1-6
size: few
DNA: TGTGCCAGCAGCCGCGACCTCTCGGGTAATTCACCCCTCCACTTT
CDR3: CASSRDLSGNSPLHF

D: NA
V: TRBV5-4
J: TRBJ2-7
size: NA
DNA: TGTGCCAGCAGCTTGTCCCCAGTCTCCAGTTACGAGCAGTACTTC
CDR3: CASSLSPVSSYEQYF

D: NA
V: TRBV7-2
J: TRBJ1-2
size: NA
DNA: TGTGCCAGCAGCTTAGCGGAGTATGGCTACACCTTC
CDR3: CASSLAEYGYTF

D: NA
V: TRBV4-3
J: TRBJ1-4
size: few
DNA: TGCGCCAGCAGCCAAGATCTTCTATCAACTAATGAAAAACTGTTTTTT
CDR3: CASSQDLLSTNEKLFF

D: TRBD2
V: TRBV25-1
J: TRBJ2-3
size: few
DNA: TGTGCCAGCAGTGACGGACTAGGCGGGGATACGCAGTATTTT
CDR3: CASSDGLGGDTQYF

D: NA
V: TRBV19
J: TRBJ1-5
size: few
DNA: TGTGCCAGTAGTATAGGAGTGAGGAATCAGCCCCAGCATTTT
CDR3: CASSIGVRNQPQHF

D: TRBD1
V: TRBV4-3
J: TRBJ1-5
size: few
DNA: TGCGCCAGCAGCCAAGCCCCGGGACAGGGGGATCAGCCCCAGCATTTT
CDR3: CASSQAPGQGDQPQHF

D: NA
V: TRBV7-2
J: TRBJ1-2
size: few
DNA: TGTGCCAGCAGCTCGACCCACGCGGGGTATGGCTACACCTTC
CDR3: CASSSTHAGYGYTF

D: NA
V: TRBV7-6
J: TRBJ2-7
size: NA
DNA: TGTGCCAGCAGCTTAAGAGGGGGTGTATCCTACGAGCAGTACTTC
CDR3: CASSLRGGVSYEQYF

D: TRBD1
V: TRBV5-6
J: TRBJ2-3
size: few
DNA: TGTGCCAGCAGCTTACAGGGGCGCACAGATACGCAGTATTTT
CDR3: CASSLQGRTDTQYF

D: TRBD2
V: TRBV7-2
J: TRBJ2-4
size: few
DNA: TGTGCCAGCAGCTACGGCGGGGGAGACATTCAGTACTTC
CDR3: CASSYGGGDIQYF

D: NA
V: TRBV11-2
J: TRBJ2-3
size: few
DNA: TGTGCCAGCAGCTCTGGGACACTCCTCACAGATACGCAGTATTTT
CDR3: CASSSGTLLTDTQYF

D: NA
V: TRBV6-4
J: TRBJ1-2
size: few
DNA: TGTGCCAGCAGTGACTCGGGGAGTAACTATGGCTACACCTTC
CDR3: CASSDSGSNYGYTF

D: TRBD1
V: TRBV9
J: TRBJ2-1
size: once
DNA: TGTGCCAGCAGTCCCTCCCTAAGACAGGGATCGGTCCAGTTCTTC
CDR3: CASSPSLRQGSVQFF

D: NA
V: TRBV7-2
J: TRBJ2-3
size: few
DNA: TGTGCCAGCAGCCCACAGACGGGGATCTACTCAGATACGCAGTATTTT
CDR3: CASSPQTGIYSDTQYF

D: TRBD1
V: TRBV14
J: TRBJ1-4
size: many
DNA: TGTGCCAGCAGCCGACCGGACAGGAATGAAAAACTGTTTTTT
CDR3: CASSRPDRNEKLFF

D: NA
V: TRBV13
J: TRBJ2-6
size: many
DNA: TGTGCCAGCAGCTCCTCGACAGGGGAGGGTTCCGGGGCCAACGTCCTGACTTTC
CDR3: CASSSSTGEGSGANVLTF

D: NA
V: TRBV7-2
J: TRBJ1-2
size: NA
DNA: TGTGCCAGCAGCTCTACCCAGGGGCGAGATGGCTACACCTTC
CDR3: CASSSTQGRDGYTF

D: NA
V: TRBV7-2
J: TRBJ1-2
size: NA
DNA: TGTGCCAGCAGCTACGACGGCCTAGCTAACTATGGCTACACCTTC
CDR3: CASSYDGLANYGYTF

D: TRBD1
V: TRBV10-3
J: TRBJ1-6
size: few
DNA: TGTGCCATCAGTCCGGGACAGGGAACAAGCTCCTATAATTCACCCCTCCACTTT
CDR3: CAISPGQGTSSYNSPLHF

D: NA
V: TRBV6-5
J: TRBJ2-1
size: NA
DNA: TGTGCCAGCAGTTACTTTCGGCAGACTAATAACAATGAGCAGTTCTTC
CDR3: CASSYFRQTNNNEQFF

D: NA
V: TRBV6-1
J: TRBJ1-2
size: few
DNA: TGTGCCAGCAGGGGGCCGGGTGGCTACACCTTC
CDR3: CASRGPGGYTF

D: NA
V: TRBV6-5
J: TRBJ2-2
size: few
DNA: TGTGCCAGCACACCCAGGGTTCCTCCTGGGGAGCTGTTTTTT
CDR3: CASTPRVPPGELFF

D: NA
V: TRBV18
J: TRBJ2-3
size: many
DNA: TGTGCCAGCTCACCTCCTACAGGGCTTACTCGCACAGATACGCAGTATTTT
CDR3: CASSPPTGLTRTDTQYF

D: TRBD2
V: TRBV7-9
J: TRBJ2-7
size: NA
DNA: TGTGCCGGGCGGGGGGCCTGGGGCGAGCAGTACTTC
CDR3: CAGRGAWGEQYF